One sample yielded the 32 T cell receptor beta chains listed below, sequenced in a study of T-cell reconstitution after alpha-beta-depleted transplantation in children. During its preparation, the TCRbeta library received unique molecular identifiers. TCRdb re-called the PCR reads with MiXCR, one entry per CDR3 protein. The sample lists around 190,000 distinct CDR3 sequences, approximately 6.9% occurring once. The sequencing here drew on PBMCs, taken before TCRalphabeta/CD19-depleted stem cell transplant. These receptor sequences come from a boy aged 2 to 10 with acute lymphoblastic leukemia, due to receive a stem cell transplant.

The table lists this clonotype with a few counts. Given a much more abundant clone one base away, this may be a read error. This rearrangement joins TRBV12-3 or TRBV12-4 to TRBJ1-4; D call uncertain. This CDR3 has 14 amino acids. Trimming stripped 3 bases from V and 8 bases from J, with 13 bases between. The DNA of the CDR3 is TGTGCCAGCAGTTTTGTTATACGTCGCGAAAAACTGTTTTTT. Amino acid sequence: CASSFVIRREKLFF.

As to this clonotype: A single base separates this from a much larger clone, so it may be a read error. The conserved closing phenylalanine or tryptophan is absent in this CDR3, likely reflecting a read error. The V gene is TRBV29-1, the J gene TRBJ2-7, with D possibly TRBD1 on 6 matching bases. Germline CDR1 is SQVTM and CDR2 is ANQGSEA. This CDR3 has 13 residues. With 4 bases removed from V and 1 base from J, the gap between germline ends came to 11 bases. The CDR3 is CSVVGARSYEQYS. For the CDR3, the DNA is TGCAGCGTTGTGGGGGCGCGGTCCTACGAGCAGTACTCC.

This clonotype has at least ten counts. This rearrangement joins TRBV12-3 or TRBV12-4 to TRBJ2-7; TRBD1 might be the D (7 bases). V was cut by 6 bases and J by 8 bases, with 23 bases left in between. CDR3 length: 15 amino acids. The CDR3: CASSSYQGDWHKQYF. CDR3 DNA sequence: TGTGCCAGCAGCTCTTACCAGGGGGACTGGCATAAGCAGTACTTC.

This clonotype was detected a few times. This chain uses TRBV4-3 with TRBJ1-3; D not certain. Germline-derived CDR1 and CDR2 are LGHNA and YSLEER. This CDR3 has 18 amino acids. The ends were cut back, 0 bases at V and 0 bases at J, with 15 bases in the middle. As DNA, the CDR3 is TGCGCCAGCAGCCAAGATTGGGCGTCTGGGCGCTCTGGAAACACCATATATTTT. It yields the protein CASSQDWASGRSGNTIYF.

This clonotype was detected ten times or more. This chain links TRBV4-2 with TRBJ2-2, with D uncertain. There are 14 residues in the CDR3. Trimming removed 1 base at V and 2 bases at J, with 5 bases between. Per germline, CDR1 LGHNA and CDR2 YNFKEQ. DNA for the CDR3: TGTGCCAGCAGCCAAGTCGTAAACACCGGGGAGCTGTTTTTT. Its protein product is CASSQVVNTGELFF.

This clonotype has ten or more counts. The chain couples TRBV7-8 to TRBJ2-7; 7 bases map to TRBD1. Germline V gene sequence: CDR1 SGHVS, CDR2 FQNEAQ. The CDR3 totals 13 residues. The V gene end was trimmed by 5 bases and the J gene end by 3 bases; junction bases not matched to a gene: 4. CDR3 nucleotides: TGTGCCAGCAGCCCCGGGACAGACTACGAGCAGTACTTC. As protein: CASSPGTDYEQYF.

This clonotype came up many times. The rearrangement links TRBV5-1 to TRBJ2-1; weak D call: TRBD2 (5 bases). Trimming took 0 bases from V and 5 from J, leaving 6 bases between them. The CDR3 is 13 amino acids. CDR1 is SGHRS and CDR2 is YFSETQ in the germline V gene. The CDR3: CASSLAGNNEQFF. CDR3 nucleotides: TGCGCCAGCAGCTTGGCGGGAAACAATGAGCAGTTCTTC.

This clonotype was recorded at least ten times. The chain recombines TRBV7-8 with TRBJ2-1; D uncertain. Germline assignment: CDR1 SGHVS and CDR2 FQNEAQ. Trimming took off 1 base at V and 2 bases at J, with 15 bases between the two ends. This CDR3 spans 17 amino acids. CDR3 sequence reads: CASSLVPAPTAYNEQFF. The CDR3 DNA follows: TGTGCCAGCAGCTTAGTCCCAGCCCCGACCGCCTACAATGAGCAGTTCTTC.

The V and J genes are TRBV27 and TRBJ2-7; 12 bases match TRBD2. V was clipped by 0 bases and J by 11 bases; unmatched bases: 5. The CDR3 extends over 14 amino acids. Germline V gene data show CDR1 as MNHEY and CDR2 as SMNVEV (reference sequence). CDR3 coding DNA: TGTGCCAGCAGTTTATCCGGGACTAGCGGGTGGAAGTACTTC. It encodes CASSLSGTSGWKYF.

This clonotype came up many times. The chain employs TRBV12-3 or TRBV12-4 and TRBJ1-1; no clear D. CDR3 length: 13 residues. V gave up 2 bases and J gave up 1 base, with 5 bases separating them. For the CDR3, the DNA is TGTGCCAGCAGTTTACGAGAGAACACTGAAGCTTTCTTT. It codes for CASSLRENTEAFF.

The table lists this clonotype with many counts. The rearrangement joins TRBV20-1 to TRBJ2-5, with D hard to call. Germline assignment: CDR1 DFQATT and CDR2 SNEGSKA (reference sequence). The CDR3 spans 12 residues. V was trimmed by 5 bases and J by 4 bases, leaving 11 bases between them. The CDR3 bases are TGCAGTGCTCCCGGCAGGTCAGAGACCCAGTACTTC. Translated, it gives CSAPGRSETQYF.

This clonotype was recorded many times. The chain combines TRBV5-6 with TRBJ2-1; D is unresolved. V was clipped by 2 bases and J by 9 bases, with 9 bases between them. Germline values: CDR1 SGHDT, CDR2 YYEEEE. The CDR3 is 12 amino acids. Here the CDR3 DNA reads TGTGCCAGCAGCTTTTGGACGGGTGAGCAGTTCTTC. It yields the protein CASSFWTGEQFF. Looking up the rest from reference TRBV5-6 and TRBJ2-1 gives the full variable domain: DAGVTQSPTHLIKTRGQQVTLRCSPKSGHDTVSWYQQALGQGPQFIFQYYEEEERQRGNFPDRFSGHQFPNYSSELNVNALLLGDSALYLCASSFWTGEQFFGPGTRLTVL.

The rearrangement joins TRBV20-1 to TRBJ2-1, with D possibly matching TRBD1 (5 bases). From germline, CDR1 is DFQATT and CDR2 SNEGSKA (reference sequence). The CDR3 loop spans 16 amino acids. Trimming cost V 3 bases and J 1 base, with 16 bases left between them. DNA for the CDR3: TGCAGTGCTAGTACCGGTCCAGGGTTATCCTACAATGAGCAGTTCTTC. This gives the protein CSASTGPGLSYNEQFF.

There are many counts of this clonotype. The chain combines TRBV7-3 with TRBJ1-6; 9 bases are a match to TRBD1. Trimming took 1 base from V and 10 from J; bases not matched to a gene: 2. Germline CDR1 SGHTA, CDR2 FQGTGA. This CDR3 is 14 amino acids long. The CDR3, as DNA: TGTGCCAGCAGCTTAAACAGGGGGCCGTCACCCCTCCACTTT. Encoded protein: CASSLNRGPSPLHF.

This clonotype was picked up many times. The CDR3 sequence is CSVESASEQYF. DNA for the CDR3: TGCAGCGTTGAATCGGCTAGCGAGCAGTACTTC. The chain uses TRBV29-1 and TRBJ2-7; D is unclear. Germline V gene lookup returns CDR1 SQVTM and CDR2 ANQGSEA. CDR3 length equals 11 residues. Trimming cost V 2 bases and J 6 bases, with 8 bases left between them.

This rearrangement joins TRBV7-3 to TRBJ2-5; TRBD2 aligns across 7 bases. CDR3 size: 15 residues. Losses at the gene ends were 5 bases for V and 0 bases for J; bases not matched to a gene: 6. CDR1 is SGHTA and CDR2 is FQGTGA in the germline V gene. In DNA form, the CDR3 reads TGTGCCAGCAGCCCAAGCGGGGATCACCAAGAGACCCAGTACTTC. Its translation: CASSPSGDHQETQYF.

This clonotype was seen repeatedly, ten times or more. The chain couples TRBV28 to TRBJ2-2, with D possibly TRBD2 on 6 matching bases. Germline lookup yields CDR1 MDHEN and CDR2 SYDVKM. V dropped 4 bases and J dropped 3 bases, with 15 bases sitting between them. This CDR3 comprises 16 residues. The CDR3 DNA sequence: TGTGCCAGCAGTTCAGACGTAGGGAGGCACACCGGGGAGCTGTTTTTT. Translation gives CASSSDVGRHTGELFF.

This clonotype appeared a few times. V is TRBV11-1 and J is TRBJ1-1; 7 bases line up with TRBD1. Unmatched junction bases numbered 11, after V lost 7 bases and J lost 0 bases. Germline V gives CDR1 SGHAT, CDR2 FQDESV (reference sequence). The CDR3 totals 16 residues. The CDR3 sequence is CASTGTAGILNTEAFF. For the CDR3, the DNA is TGTGCCAGCACCGGGACAGCAGGAATATTGAACACTGAAGCTTTCTTT.

The chain links TRBV7-2 to TRBJ2-5, with D tentatively TRBD2 (6 bases). Germline V gene lookup returns CDR1 SGHTA and CDR2 FQGNSA. V was clipped by 1 base and J by 4 bases, with 16 bases between them. This CDR3 is built from 16 residues. CDR3 sequence (DNA): TGTGCCAGCAGCTTAGGTCGAGCACTAGCTCTAGAGACCCAGTACTTC. Translating gives CASSLGRALALETQYF.

The chain has TRBV20-1 and TRBJ2-1; the match to TRBD2 covers 7 bases. Trimming cost V 2 bases and J 13 bases; bases outside gene matches: 11. The germline V gene encodes CDR1 DFQATT and CDR2 SNEGSKA (reference sequence). The CDR3 loop spans 13 amino acids. CDR3 DNA sequence: TGCAGTGCTAGACCTCCCTCTAGCGGTCCCCAGTTCTTC. Translating it yields CSARPPSSGPQFF.

Ten or more counts support this clonotype. J is TRBJ1-1 and V is TRBV25-1; D not certain. The CDR3 is 13 amino acids. CDR1 and CDR2 (germline): MGHDK, SYGVNS. Trimming removed 3 bases at V and 7 bases at J, with 12 bases between. CDR3 region: CASSEMGWSEAFF. The CDR3 region has the DNA TGTGCCAGCAGTGAGATGGGTTGGAGTGAAGCTTTCTTT.

This clonotype was seen ten or more times. The V call is TRBV4-3, the J call TRBJ2-2; maybe TRBD1 (5 bases). V was shortened by 2 bases and J by 5 bases, with 18 bases between the two germline ends. The CDR3 length is 17 residues. CDR1 and CDR2 (germline): LGHNA, YSLEER. CDR3 protein: CASSQKMGQGVTGELFF. DNA for the CDR3: TGCGCCAGCAGCCAAAAGATGGGCCAAGGGGTGACCGGGGAGCTGTTTTTT.

This CDR3 is CSATPPGYNSPLHF. DNA for the CDR3: TGCAGTGCGACCCCACCGGGTTACAATTCACCCCTCCACTTT. The rearrangement uses TRBV20-1 and TRBJ1-6, with D hard to call. This CDR3 is 14 amino acids long. Germline V gene lookup returns CDR1 DFQATT and CDR2 SNEGSKA (reference sequence). V lost 6 bases, J lost 7 bases, and 16 bases lay in between.

The chain couples TRBV15 to TRBJ2-2, with a tentative D call TRBD2 (6 bases). V lost 4 bases to trimming and J lost 7 bases, with 13 bases between them. CDR3 length equals 14 residues. Germline values: CDR1 LNHNV, CDR2 YYDKDF (reference sequence). This CDR3 is CATSMEGPIGELFF. As DNA, the CDR3 is TGTGCCACCAGCATGGAGGGCCCGATCGGGGAGCTGTTTTTT.

This clonotype was found many times. This sequence joins TRBV28 and TRBJ1-1; D unclear. Trimming shortened V by 6 bases and J by 1 base, and 12 bases separated the two germline ends. Looked up from germline, CDR1 is MDHEN and CDR2 is SYDVKM. The CDR3 is 14 amino acids. In nucleotides, the CDR3 is TGTGCCAGCAGAGGCTACGACCCGAACACTGAAGCTTTCTTT. Translating gives CASRGYDPNTEAFF.

This clonotype was observed many times. The rearrangement links TRBV7-3 to TRBJ2-3, with TRBD2 identical over 10 bases. Trimming cost V 4 bases and J 6 bases; bases outside gene matches: 4. The germline V gene encodes CDR1 SGHTA and CDR2 FQGTGA. The CDR3 spans 14 residues. This CDR3 reads CASSSGLAADTQYF. The DNA for the CDR3 is TGTGCCAGCAGCTCAGGACTAGCGGCCGATACGCAGTATTTT.

Ten or more counts support this clonotype. The chain is built from TRBV18 and TRBJ2-7, with TRBD2 matching 7 bases. This CDR3 region has 14 residues. Germline assignment: CDR1 KGHSH and CDR2 LQKENI. V lost 3 bases and J lost 6; bases outside the gene matches: 8. CDR3 DNA: TGTGCCAGCTCACCCGGACTAGGGAGGGGCGAGCAGTACTTC. Its translation: CASSPGLGRGEQYF.

In its sample, this clonotype was seen many times. CDR3 loop: CASSPLGGGLYEQYF. The CDR3 DNA is TGTGCCAGCAGCCCTCTTGGAGGGGGACTCTACGAGCAGTACTTC. The chain is built from TRBV3-1 and TRBJ2-7; D may match TRBD1 or TRBD2 (6 bases each). The germline gives CDR1 LGHDT, CDR2 YNNKEL (reference sequence). The CDR3 runs to 15 residues. V dropped 4 bases and J dropped 3 bases, with 16 bases sitting between them.

This clonotype came up many times. The chain is built from TRBV20-1 and TRBJ2-1; D gene uncertain. Germline CDR1 DFQATT, CDR2 SNEGSKA (reference sequence). The CDR3 spans 12 residues. V was clipped by 1 base and J by 6 bases, with 7 bases between them. The CDR3 nucleotides are TGCAGTGCTAGAGTCGGGTTCAATGAGCAGTTCTTC. Translated, it gives CSARVGFNEQFF.

This clonotype was seen many times. The chain has TRBV7-9 and TRBJ2-3; 7 nucleotides agree with TRBD2. The CDR3 spans 17 residues. J lost 0 bases, V lost 5 bases, and 11 bases had no gene match. The V gene's germline CDR1 is SEHNR and CDR2 FQNEAQ (reference sequence). The CDR3 region has the DNA TGTGCCAGCAGCCCAGCGGGACGCACCTTTAGCACAGATACGCAGTATTTT. It specifies CASSPAGRTFSTDTQYF.

This clonotype has ten or more counts. The V call is TRBV27, the J call TRBJ2-5, with D maybe TRBD1 (5 bases). The germline V and J ends were trimmed by 4 bases and 5 bases, with 11 bases remaining between them. Germline V gives CDR1 MNHEY, CDR2 SMNVEV (reference sequence). CDR3 length equals 13 residues. CDR3 region: CASSSTGPETQYF. The CDR3 region has the DNA TGTGCCAGCAGTTCTACAGGCCCGGAGACCCAGTACTTC.

There are many counts of this clonotype. The J gene is TRBJ2-2, the V gene TRBV3-1; D is unresolved. Trimming took off 0 bases at V and 8 bases at J, with 1 base between the two ends. The CDR3 is 11 residues long. CDR1 is LGHDT, CDR2 YNNKEL, per germline (reference sequence). The DNA of the CDR3 is TGTGCCAGCAGCCAAGAAGGGGAGCTGTTTTTT. Amino acids: CASSQEGELFF.